Listed below are T cell receptor beta chains from one sample, sequenced in a study of cytomegalovirus exposure and HLA in healthy donors. Assay used: immunoSEQ multiplex PCR; TCRdb lists only in-frame clones, some missing. This sample's table reports around 76,000 clones. Input material: PBMCs. These receptors were obtained from a man aged 40-49 years in good health and CMV-seronegative. Each CDR3 is given with its conserved first and last residue. The order of the fields is J gene, D gene, V gene, CDR3 protein, CDR3 DNA. The D gene is left open where the match is weak.

J: TRBJ2-5; D: NA; V: TRBV5-6; CDR3: CASSLVPGLEETQYF; DNA: TGTGCCAGCAGCTTGGTCCCAGGTCTGGAAGAGACCCAGTACTTC
J: TRBJ2-1; D: TRBD2; V: TRBV7-6; CDR3: CASSNAPSGAIYNEQFF; DNA: TGTGCCAGCAGCAATGCCCCTAGCGGGGCCATCTACAATGAGCAGTTCTTC
J: TRBJ2-2; D: TRBD1; V: TRBV10-3; CDR3: CAISVSGQGDNGELFF; DNA: TGTGCCATCAGTGTGTCTGGGCAGGGGGATAACGGGGAGCTGTTTTTT
J: TRBJ1-2; D: TRBD1; V: TRBV30; CDR3: CAWSVGQGVYGYTF; DNA: TGTGCCTGGAGTGTCGGACAGGGGGTGTATGGCTACACCTTC
J: TRBJ2-5; D: NA; V: TRBV5-4; CDR3: CASNEVGFGQETQYF; DNA: TGTGCCAGCAACGAGGTCGGGTTCGGGCAAGAGACCCAGTACTTC
J: TRBJ1-1; D: NA; V: TRBV7-2; CDR3: CASSLGRPGTTEAFF; DNA: TGTGCCAGCAGCTTAGGGAGGCCGGGAACCACTGAAGCTTTCTTT
J: TRBJ2-1; D: NA; V: TRBV10-3; CDR3: CAISEWQGPSNNEQFF; DNA: TGTGCCATCAGTGAATGGCAGGGGCCTTCAAACAATGAGCAGTTCTTC
J: TRBJ2-2; D: TRBD2; V: TRBV4-3; CDR3: CASSQDHLADPGELFF; DNA: TGCGCCAGCAGCCAAGATCACCTAGCGGATCCCGGGGAGCTGTTTTTT
J: TRBJ1-1; D: NA; V: TRBV7-2; CDR3: CASSSKREVTEAFF; DNA: TGTGCCAGCAGCTCCAAGAGGGAGGTCACTGAAGCTTTCTTT
J: TRBJ1-5; D: NA; V: TRBV30; CDR3: CAWSVGLSSNQPQHF; DNA: TGTGCCTGGAGTGTCGGACTCTCAAGCAATCAGCCCCAGCATTTT
J: TRBJ1-6; D: NA; V: TRBV27; CDR3: CASSLGGGRAYNSPLHF; DNA: TGTGCCAGCAGTTTAGGGGGGGGGAGAGCCTATAATTCACCCCTCCACTTT
J: TRBJ1-1; D: NA; V: TRBV7-8; CDR3: CATSGVATEAFF; DNA: TGTGCCACCTCCGGGGTGGCCACTGAAGCTTTCTTT
J: TRBJ2-4; D: TRBD2; V: TRBV7-8; CDR3: CASSLLAGVNIQYF; DNA: TGTGCCAGCAGCTTGCTAGCGGGAGTGAACATTCAGTACTTC
J: TRBJ2-1; D: NA; V: TRBV6-5; CDR3: CASSYGAGAYNEQFF; DNA: TGTGCCAGCAGTTACGGGGCAGGGGCCTACAATGAGCAGTTCTTC
J: TRBJ2-7; D: TRBD1; V: TRBV6-5; CDR3: CASSYGQGRYEQYF; DNA: TGTGCCAGCAGTTATGGACAGGGGAGGTACGAGCAGTACTTC
J: TRBJ2-4; D: NA; V: TRBV9; CDR3: CASSLDSVSNIQYF; DNA: TGTGCCAGCAGCCTTGACAGTGTCTCAAACATTCAGTACTTC
J: TRBJ1-6; D: TRBD1; V: TRBV29-1; CDR3: CSYMTGINSPLHF; DNA: TGCAGCTACATGACAGGGATCAATTCACCCCTCCACTTT
J: TRBJ2-1; D: NA; V: TRBV6-1; CDR3: CASSESGFYNEQFF; DNA: TGTGCCAGCAGTGAAAGCGGGTTCTACAATGAGCAGTTCTTC
J: TRBJ1-3; D: NA; V: TRBV6-5; CDR3: CASSSVSGNTIYF; DNA: TGTGCCAGCAGCTCCGTTTCTGGAAACACCATATATTTT
J: TRBJ2-1; D: TRBD2; V: TRBV6-1; CDR3: CASRLAGAYNEQFF; DNA: TGTGCCAGCAGACTAGCGGGAGCCTACAATGAGCAGTTCTTC
J: TRBJ2-3; D: TRBD2; V: TRBV30; CDR3: CAWSVRQGGTDTQYF; DNA: TGTGCCTGGAGTGTCCGGCAGGGAGGGACAGATACGCAGTATTTT
J: TRBJ2-2; D: NA; V: TRBV15; CDR3: CATSRDPGGGTGELFF; DNA: TGTGCCACCAGCAGAGATCCGGGGGGCGGGACCGGGGAGCTGTTTTTT
J: TRBJ2-3; D: TRBD2; V: TRBV2; CDR3: CASRENPGGDTQYF; DNA: TGTGCCAGCAGGGAAAACCCGGGGGGGGATACGCAGTATTTT
J: TRBJ2-1; D: TRBD2; V: TRBV10-3; CDR3: CAISGTSLSYNEQFF; DNA: TGTGCCATCAGTGGGACTAGCCTTTCCTACAATGAGCAGTTCTTC
J: TRBJ2-7; D: TRBD1; V: TRBV7-2; CDR3: CASSPHVRTGTYEQYF; DNA: TGTGCCAGCAGCCCCCACGTCCGGACAGGAACCTACGAGCAGTACTTC
J: TRBJ2-2; D: TRBD2; V: TRBV2; CDR3: CASSGVSGGAGELFF; DNA: TGTGCCAGCAGTGGAGTTAGCGGGGGGGCCGGGGAGCTGTTTTTT
J: TRBJ2-2; D: NA; V: TRBV21-1; CDR3: CASSKEATGELSF; DNA: TGTGCCAGCAGCAAAGAGGCTACCGGGGAGCTGTCTTTT
J: TRBJ2-7; D: TRBD1; V: TRBV6-5; CDR3: CASSRDRTYEQYF; DNA: TGTGCCAGCAGCCGGGACAGAACCTACGAGCAGTACTTC
J: TRBJ1-3; D: NA; V: TRBV7-8; CDR3: CASSPQGRVLSLSGNTIYF; DNA: TGTGCCAGCAGCCCCCAAGGCAGGGTACTATCTCTCTCTGGAAACACCATATATTTT
J: TRBJ1-1; D: NA; V: TRBV29-1; CDR3: CSGGGVNTEAFF; DNA: TGCAGCGGGGGGGGCGTGAACACTGAAGCTTTCTTT
J: TRBJ2-7; D: NA; V: TRBV6-5; CDR3: CASSYSGTHSYEQYF; DNA: TGTGCCAGCAGTTACTCTGGGACACACTCCTACGAGCAGTACTTC
J: TRBJ1-1; D: TRBD1; V: TRBV15; CDR3: CATSRADRGTEAFF; DNA: TGTGCCACCAGCAGAGCGGACAGGGGCACTGAAGCTTTCTTT
J: TRBJ2-2; D: TRBD2; V: TRBV7-9; CDR3: CASSLARAGGPDTGELFF; DNA: TGTGCCAGCAGCTTAGCCCGAGCGGGAGGGCCCGACACCGGGGAGCTGTTTTTC
J: TRBJ2-4; D: NA; V: TRBV7-2; CDR3: CASSLQGRNIQYF; DNA: TGTGCCAGCAGCCTACAGGGGAGGAACATTCAGTACTTC
J: TRBJ1-2; D: NA; V: TRBV28; CDR3: CASSSTGPYGYTF; DNA: TGTGCCAGCAGTTCGACAGGTCCCTATGGCTACACCTTC
J: TRBJ1-5; D: TRBD1; V: TRBV2; CDR3: CASSERVGGGNQPQHF; DNA: TGTGCCAGCAGTGAAAGAGTAGGGGGCGGCAATCAGCCCCAGCATTTT
J: TRBJ1-2; D: NA; V: TRBV30; CDR3: CAGLTGITSYGYTF; DNA: TGTGCCGGACTCACGGGGATAACCTCTTATGGCTACACCTTC
J: TRBJ2-2; D: TRBD2; V: TRBV6-1; CDR3: CASSLAGFLGGELFF; DNA: TGTGCCAGCAGTCTAGCGGGGTTCCTGGGCGGGGAGCTGTTTTTT
J: TRBJ2-5; D: TRBD2; V: TRBV19; CDR3: CASSSKSGGASQTQYF; DNA: TGTGCCAGTAGTTCCAAGAGCGGGGGGGCCAGTCAGACCCAGTACTTC
J: TRBJ2-7; D: TRBD2; V: TRBV11-2; CDR3: CASSFTLLAGVYEQYF; DNA: TGTGCCAGCAGCTTCACGTTACTAGCGGGAGTCTACGAGCAGTACTTC
J: TRBJ1-3; D: TRBD1; V: TRBV7-9; CDR3: CASSQSTGGGNTIYF; DNA: TGTGCCAGCAGCCAATCAACAGGGGGGGGAAACACCATATATTTT
J: TRBJ2-4; D: TRBD2; V: TRBV5-4; CDR3: CASSPGLAGGAKNIQYF; DNA: TGTGCCAGCAGCCCGGGACTAGCGGGAGGAGCCAAAAACATTCAGTACTTC
J: TRBJ1-2; D: TRBD1; V: TRBV15; CDR3: CATSRESGRGNYGYTF; DNA: TGTGCCACCAGCAGAGAGTCCGGCAGGGGGAACTATGGCTACACCTTC
J: TRBJ2-5; D: NA; V: TRBV4-1; CDR3: CASSQDRGTFGETQYF; DNA: TGCGCCAGCAGCCAAGACCGAGGGACTTTCGGGGAGACCCAGTACTTC
J: TRBJ2-7; D: NA; V: TRBV5-4; CDR3: CASSSRLVGGGGNEQYF; DNA: TGTGCCAGCAGCTCCCGACTAGTGGGAGGCGGAGGGAACGAGCAGTACTTC
J: TRBJ2-1; D: TRBD2; V: TRBV6-5; CDR3: CASSPRLAGVYEQFF; DNA: TGTGCCAGCAGCCCTAGACTAGCGGGGGTTTATGAGCAGTTCTTC
J: TRBJ1-1; D: NA; V: TRBV5-1; CDR3: CASSLSSGFQGGTEAFF; DNA: TGCGCCAGCAGCTTGAGTTCGGGCTTCCAAGGAGGCACTGAAGCTTTCTTT
J: TRBJ1-2; D: TRBD1; V: TRBV4-3; CDR3: CASSQELRDRVYGYTF; DNA: TGCGCCAGCAGCCAAGAACTCCGAGACAGGGTATATGGCTACACCTTC
J: TRBJ1-4; D: NA; V: TRBV19; CDR3: CASLTGRGSTNEKLFF; DNA: TGTGCCTCCTTGACAGGTCGGGGATCAACTAATGAAAAACTGTTTTTT
J: TRBJ2-1; D: TRBD2; V: TRBV19; CDR3: CASSSKGLAHTIDYNEQFF; DNA: TGTGCCAGTAGCTCCAAGGGACTAGCCCATACGATTGACTACAATGAGCAGTTCTTC
J: TRBJ2-1; D: NA; V: TRBV7-9; CDR3: CASSLVAGSSYNEQFF; DNA: TGTGCCAGCAGCTTAGTCGCCGGGAGCTCCTACAATGAGCAGTTCTTC
J: TRBJ2-1; D: TRBD2; V: TRBV6-6; CDR3: CASTATSRGEQFF; DNA: TGTGCCAGCACCGCGACTAGCAGAGGTGAGCAGTTCTTC
J: TRBJ2-3; D: NA; V: TRBV7-9; CDR3: CASSLVGQGIDTQYF; DNA: TGTGCCAGCAGCTTAGTCGGGCAGGGCATAGATACGCAGTATTTT
J: TRBJ2-1; D: NA; V: TRBV30; CDR3: CAWSVLSEQFF; DNA: TGTGCCTGGAGTGTACTGAGCGAGCAGTTCTTC
J: TRBJ2-1; D: NA; V: TRBV2; CDR3: CASSGVGASNEQFF; DNA: TGTGCCAGCAGTGGTGTGGGGGCCTCTAATGAGCAGTTCTTC
J: TRBJ2-7; D: NA; V: TRBV4-3; CDR3: CASSQDRTVSSYEQYF; DNA: TGCGCCAGCAGCCAAGATCGGACAGTGAGCTCCTACGAGCAGTACTTC
J: TRBJ2-1; D: TRBD2; V: TRBV7-2; CDR3: CASSLKRAGGPYNEQFF; DNA: TGTGCCAGCAGCTTAAAAAGGGCGGGAGGGCCCTACAATGAGCAGTTCTTC
J: TRBJ1-2; D: TRBD1; V: TRBV19; CDR3: CATSDRSPINYGYTF; DNA: TGTGCCACTTCGGACAGGTCGCCTATTAACTATGGCTACACCTTC
J: TRBJ1-1; D: NA; V: TRBV7-8; CDR3: CASSLAGVGEAFF; DNA: TGTGCCAGCAGCTTAGCGGGAGTTGGGGAGGCTTTCTTT
J: TRBJ1-5; D: NA; V: TRBV7-8; CDR3: CASSLYRGGRSDYSNQPQHF; DNA: TGTGCCAGCAGCTTATATAGAGGGGGACGGTCAGATTATAGCAATCAGCCCCAGCATTTT